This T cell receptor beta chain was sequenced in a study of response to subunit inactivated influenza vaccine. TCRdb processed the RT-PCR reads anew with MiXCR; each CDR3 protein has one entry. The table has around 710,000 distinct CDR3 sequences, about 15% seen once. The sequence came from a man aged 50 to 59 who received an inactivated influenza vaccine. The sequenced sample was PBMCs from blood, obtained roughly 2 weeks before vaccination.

CDR3 nucleotides: TGCAGCGTTGAAGAGGGTGGCGGCAACTATGGCTACACCTTC. Translation: CSVEEGGGNYGYTF. The chain recombines TRBV29-1 with TRBJ1-2; D ambiguous. CDR3 length: 14 residues. The germline V and J ends were trimmed by 0 bases and 2 bases, with 10 bases remaining between them. Germline V CDR1 and CDR2: SQVTM, ANQGSEA.